Listed here is a single T cell receptor beta chain. Its target is not known. The data were taken from a study of human T cells and chemical hapten exposure. The wider study: Each week of the roughly 25-week study, patients had diphenylcyclopropenone applied to the scalp.

One entry per CDR3 protein results from TCRdb running MiXCR on the RACE reads. The sample contains about 70,000 distinct CDR3 sequences, 8.5% of which appear only once. Study-wide results and caveats: The number of TCRs above 1 in 1000 frequency did not change after DPC sensitization.

V was cut by 8 bases and J by 2 bases, with 15 bases left in between. The germline V gene has CDR1 SGHTA and CDR2 FQGNSA. The CDR3 totals 14 residues. Time point defined: patch test 2, 6 weeks after DPC sensitization. The treatment here: therapeutic diphenylcyclopropenone sensitization with weekly scalp DPC. The specimen was whole blood, collected in connection with sensitization to the hapten diphenylcyclopropenone (DPC). The TCR comes from a woman aged 50 to 60 with alopecia areata. Some clones in this sample may be carry-over from other donors' samples. The chain uses TRBV7-2 and TRBJ2-5; possible D gene TRBD1, 5 bases. CDR3 sequence: CASALGAFQETQYF. In DNA form, the CDR3 reads TGTGCCAGCGCCCTAGGGGCTTTTCAAGAGACCCAGTACTTC.